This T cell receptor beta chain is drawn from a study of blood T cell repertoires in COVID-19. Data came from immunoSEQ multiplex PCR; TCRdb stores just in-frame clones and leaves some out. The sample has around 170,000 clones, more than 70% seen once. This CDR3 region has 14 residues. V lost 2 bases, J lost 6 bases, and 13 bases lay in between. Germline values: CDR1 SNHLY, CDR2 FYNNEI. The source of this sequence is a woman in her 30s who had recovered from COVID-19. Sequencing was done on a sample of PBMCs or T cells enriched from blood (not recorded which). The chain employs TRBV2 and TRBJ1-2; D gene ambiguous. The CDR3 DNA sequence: TGTGCCAGCAGTGAAATTACGGGGAAAGATGGCTACACCTTC. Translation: CASSEITGKDGYTF.